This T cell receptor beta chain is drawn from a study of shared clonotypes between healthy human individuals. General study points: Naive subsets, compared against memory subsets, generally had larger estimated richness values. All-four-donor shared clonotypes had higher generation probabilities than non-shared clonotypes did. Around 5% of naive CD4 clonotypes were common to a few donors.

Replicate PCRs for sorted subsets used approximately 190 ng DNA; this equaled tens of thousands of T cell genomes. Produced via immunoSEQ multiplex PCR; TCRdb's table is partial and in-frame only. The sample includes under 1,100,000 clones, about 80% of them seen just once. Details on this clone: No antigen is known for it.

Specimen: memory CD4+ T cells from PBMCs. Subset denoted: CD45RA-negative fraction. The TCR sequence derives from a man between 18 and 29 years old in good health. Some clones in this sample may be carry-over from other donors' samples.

As DNA, the CDR3 is TGCAGCGTTGGGAGTGGTAGCTCTGGGGCCAACGTCCTGACTTTC. Its protein product is CSVGSGSSGANVLTF. The chain uses TRBV29-1 and TRBJ2-6, with D uncertain. Between the trimmed V and J ends, which lost 4 bases and 0 bases, there was a span of 10 bases. The CDR3 runs to 15 residues. Germline assignment: CDR1 SQVTM and CDR2 ANQGSEA.